The clone carrying this T cell receptor beta chain was seen many times. Antigen unknown. The CDR3 spans 13 residues. Trimming left V 3 bases short and J 1 base short, with 6 bases between. In germline, CDR1 is MRHNA, CDR2 SNTAGT. Researchers attached unique molecular identifiers to individual cDNA molecules. TCRdb recomputed calls from the 5' RACE reads with MiXCR, one row per CDR3 protein. The data contain roughly 70,000 distinct CDR3 sequences, about 13% of them seen just once; the ten biggest clones take up 4% to 6%. This entry comes from a study of early T cells in non-severe SARS-CoV-2 infection. Study-wide background: With bulk RNA from unsorted whole blood as input, sequencing yielded unpaired chains. Study-wide results and limits: The study's VDJdb matching favored anti-spike CD8 responses and missed private and CD4 specificities.

The TCR was taken from an adult who was a healthcare worker with PCR-confirmed SARS-CoV-2 infection or an uninfected control (not recorded which). This chain links TRBV6-4 with TRBJ1-1, with D unresolved. Sequences were obtained from whole blood. The CDR3 nucleotides are TGTGCCAGCAGTGAGAATCGGAACACTGAAGCTTTCTTT. Protein: CASSENRNTEAFF.